The 17 T cell receptor beta chains given below trace back to one sample, sequenced in a study of T cell responses to AZD1222 COVID-19 vaccine. Some clones are missing from TCRdb's copy, which holds only in-frame ones; the method was immunoSEQ multiplex PCR. The repertoire holds about 150,000 clones, with more than 80% as singletons. Source: peripheral blood, taken 28 days after the second AZD1222 dose. The source is an adult who received the AZD1222 COVID-19 vaccine.

This clone was found once. J is TRBJ1-1 and V is TRBV30; the D gene is possibly TRBD1 (6 bases). The CDR3 totals 13 residues. Germline V gives CDR1 GTSNPN, CDR2 SVGIG (reference sequence). Trimming took off 2 bases at V and 5 bases at J, with 12 bases between the two ends. CDR3 DNA: TGTGCCTGGAGTTCAACAGGGTGGACTGAAGCTTTCTTT. This gives the protein CAWSSTGWTEAFF.

This rearrangement joins TRBV2 to TRBJ2-2; 9 bases are a match to TRBD2. Germline loops: CDR1 SNHLY, CDR2 FYNNEI. The J segment lost 4 bases and the V segment lost 2 bases, leaving 11 bases of the junction unmatched. This CDR3 is built from 18 residues. CDR3 region: CASSESAGGGRGTGELFF. CDR3 nucleotide sequence: TGTGCCAGCAGTGAATCGGCGGGAGGGGGCCGAGGCACCGGGGAGCTGTTTTTT. The entire variable domain, with the rest obtained from reference TRBV2 and TRBJ2-2, is as follows: EPEVTQTPSHQVTQMGQEVILRCVPISNHLYFYWYRQILGQKVEFLVSFYNNEISEKSEIFDDQFSVERPDGSNFTLKIRSTKLEDSAMYFCASSESAGGGRGTGELFFGEGSRLTVL.

The chain combines TRBV20-1 with TRBJ2-5, with D unclear. Trimming removed 3 bases from V and 1 base from J, with 6 bases in between. Looked up from germline, CDR1 is DFQATT and CDR2 is SNEGSKA (reference sequence). This CDR3 is 12 amino acids long. CDR3 DNA sequence: TGCAGTGCTAGTGCTATCCAAGAGACCCAGTACTTC. This encodes CSASAIQETQYF.

Turning to this clone: This specimen includes other DNA sequences encoding the same CDR3. V usage is TRBV4-1 and J usage is TRBJ1-2; 7 bases map to TRBD1. V lost 6 bases to trimming and J lost 6 bases; unmatched junction nucleotides: 4. Per germline, CDR1 MGHRA and CDR2 YSYEKL. The CDR3 is 12 amino acids. CDR3 sequence (DNA): TGCGCCAGCAGTCAGGGGGTTAATGGCTACACCTTC. Its protein product is CASSQGVNGYTF.

This clone appeared a single time. The chain links TRBV19 to TRBJ1-1, with 12 positions matching TRBD1. The CDR3 totals 15 residues. Germline assignment: CDR1 LNHDA and CDR2 SQIVND (reference sequence). V shed 5 bases and J 5 bases; nucleotides not matched to a gene: 6. The CDR3 nucleotides read TGTGCCAGTAGTTTTGGGACAGGGGGCCGGACTGAAGCTTTCTTT. This gives the protein CASSFGTGGRTEAFF.

This chain connects TRBV30 to TRBJ1-6, with no clear D. Trimming pared 4 bases from V and 9 bases from J, leaving 16 bases between. CDR3 size: 14 residues. Germline V gene lookup returns CDR1 GTSNPN and CDR2 SVGIG (reference sequence). In nucleotides, the CDR3 is TGTGCCTGGAATGTTCCGGCGAAGTCTTCACCCCTCCACTTT. The encoded protein is CAWNVPAKSSPLHF.

The chain employs TRBV2 and TRBJ1-2, with D unclear. The germline V gene encodes CDR1 SNHLY and CDR2 FYNNEI. V lost 3 bases and J lost 2, with 10 bases in between. The CDR3 is 14 amino acids. CDR3 DNA sequence: TGTGCCAGCAGTGATAGTGACCTAAACTATGGCTACACCTTC. This sequence encodes CASSDSDLNYGYTF.

The chain is built from TRBV3-1 (or the pseudogene TRBV3-2) and TRBJ1-1, with a weak D call TRBD1 (5 bases). This CDR3 spans 16 amino acids. Germline CDR1 reads LGHDT; CDR2 reads YNNKEL (reference sequence). The ends were cut back, 3 bases at V and 0 bases at J, with 14 bases in the middle. Here the CDR3 reads CASSHPPGTMNTEAFF. The DNA of the CDR3 is TGTGCCAGCAGCCATCCTCCCGGGACTATGAACACTGAAGCTTTCTTT.

In its sample, this clone was seen once. This chain links TRBV5-1 with TRBJ1-3, with D possibly matching TRBD1 (5 bases). Germline CDR1 and CDR2: SGHRS and YFSETQ. The CDR3 runs 17 residues. The V end lost 0 bases, the J end lost 0 bases, and 13 bases lay between the germline ends. CDR3 in DNA: TGCGCCAGCAGCTTGGGGGGCCGCGGGACCTCTGGAAACACCATATATTTT. This codes for CASSLGGRGTSGNTIYF. Looking up the rest from reference TRBV5-1 and TRBJ1-3 gives the full variable domain: KAGVTQTPRYLIKTRGQQVTLSCSPISGHRSVSWYQQTPGQGLQFLFEYFSETQRNKGNFPGRFSGRQFSNSRSEMNVSTLELGDSALYLCASSLGGRGTSGNTIYFGEGSWLTVV.

This chain connects TRBV18 to TRBJ1-2; D is possibly TRBD1 (5 bases). The V gene lost 1 base and the J gene lost 13 bases, with 19 bases spanning the gap. Germline values: CDR1 KGHSH, CDR2 LQKENI. The CDR3 loop spans 14 amino acids. The CDR3 region is CASSPLRADGEITF. The CDR3 DNA is TGTGCCAGCTCACCACTCAGGGCGGACGGAGAAATCACCTTC.

The V and J genes are TRBV10-1 and TRBJ1-1; D uncertain. Germline V gene data show CDR1 as WNHNN and CDR2 as SYGVQD (reference sequence). Trimming removed 1 base from V and 1 base from J, with 4 bases in between. This CDR3 spans 13 amino acids. The CDR3 loop reads CASSELKNTEAFF. CDR3 coding DNA: TGCGCCAGCAGTGAGTTGAAGAACACTGAAGCTTTCTTT.

V usage is TRBV5-6 and J usage is TRBJ2-2; TRBD1 matches 8 bases. With 2 bases clipped from V and 5 bases from J, the junction kept 11 bases outside the gene matches. Germline values: CDR1 SGHDT, CDR2 YYEEEE. CDR3 length: 17 residues. CDR3 sequence: CASSLFRPGQETGELFF. DNA of the CDR3: TGTGCCAGCAGCTTATTCCGACCGGGACAGGAGACCGGGGAGCTGTTTTTT.

V and J are TRBV27 and TRBJ2-6; the D gene could be TRBD1 or TRBD2 (6 bases each). CDR1 is MNHEY, CDR2 SMNVEV, per germline (reference sequence). The CDR3 extends over 16 amino acids. Trimming took 4 bases from V and 3 from J, leaving 13 bases between them. CDR3 coding DNA: TGTGCCAGCAGTTGGTCGGGGGCAGGTGGGGCCAACGTCCTGACTTTC. Its translation: CASSWSGAGGANVLTF.

This chain joins TRBV21-1 and TRBJ2-5. TRBV21-1 counts as a pseudogene. This CDR3 is built from 13 residues. CDR3 coding DNA: TGTGCCAGCGATTTTGTAACCCCAGAGACCCAGTACTTC. This codes for CASDFVTPETQYF.

This clone was counted between two and nine times. The V gene is TRBV19, the J gene TRBJ2-6; no definite D call. CDR3 length equals 15 residues. The germline V gene encodes CDR1 LNHDA and CDR2 SQIVND (reference sequence). Trimming removed 1 base from V and 0 bases from J, with 4 bases in between. This CDR3 is CASSIGDSGANVLTF. CDR3 nucleotides: TGTGCCAGTAGTATAGGGGACTCTGGGGCCAACGTCCTGACTTTC.

The rearrangement joins TRBV29-1 to TRBJ2-1; 10 bases fit TRBD2. Germline CDR1 reads SQVTM; CDR2 reads ANQGSEA. V lost 0 bases to trimming and J lost 8 bases; unmatched junction nucleotides: 13. CDR3 length equals 17 residues. CDR3 loop: CSVEDPWLAGDGYEQFF. For the CDR3, the DNA is TGCAGCGTTGAAGATCCCTGGCTAGCGGGAGATGGGTATGAGCAGTTCTTC.

This clone was observed a handful of times. The chain carries TRBV18 and TRBJ2-7; D is possibly TRBD1 (6 bases). V dropped 3 bases and J dropped 4 bases, with 13 bases sitting between them. Germline V gives CDR1 KGHSH, CDR2 LQKENI. The CDR3 contains 14 residues. This CDR3 reads CASSPLRGSYEQYF. CDR3 DNA sequence: TGTGCCAGCTCACCCCTCAGGGGATCTTACGAGCAGTACTTC.